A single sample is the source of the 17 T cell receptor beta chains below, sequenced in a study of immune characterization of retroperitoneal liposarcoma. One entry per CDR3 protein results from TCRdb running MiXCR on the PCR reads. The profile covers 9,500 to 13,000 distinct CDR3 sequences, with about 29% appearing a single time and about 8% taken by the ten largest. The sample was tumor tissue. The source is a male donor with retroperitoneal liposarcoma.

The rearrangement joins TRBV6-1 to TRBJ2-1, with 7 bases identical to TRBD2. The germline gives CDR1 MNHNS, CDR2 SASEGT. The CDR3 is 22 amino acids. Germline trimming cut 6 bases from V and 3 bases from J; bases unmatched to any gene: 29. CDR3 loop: CASSPGNTGTIRGRGLYNEQFF. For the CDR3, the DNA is TGTGCCAGCAGCCCAGGCAATACTGGGACTATTAGGGGAAGGGGTCTCTACAATGAGCAGTTCTTC.

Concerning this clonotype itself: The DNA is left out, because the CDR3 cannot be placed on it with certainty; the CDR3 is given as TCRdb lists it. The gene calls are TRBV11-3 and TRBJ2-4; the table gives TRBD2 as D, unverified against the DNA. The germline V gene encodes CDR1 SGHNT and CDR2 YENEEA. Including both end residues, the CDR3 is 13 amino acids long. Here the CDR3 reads CASSWGGGANTYF.

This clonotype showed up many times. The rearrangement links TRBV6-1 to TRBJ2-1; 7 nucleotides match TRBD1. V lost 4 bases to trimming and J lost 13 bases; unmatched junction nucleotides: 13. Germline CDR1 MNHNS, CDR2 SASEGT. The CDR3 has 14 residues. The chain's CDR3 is CASSAGQIKETQFF. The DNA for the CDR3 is TGTGCCAGCAGTGCGGGACAGATAAAAGAGACCCAGTTCTTC.

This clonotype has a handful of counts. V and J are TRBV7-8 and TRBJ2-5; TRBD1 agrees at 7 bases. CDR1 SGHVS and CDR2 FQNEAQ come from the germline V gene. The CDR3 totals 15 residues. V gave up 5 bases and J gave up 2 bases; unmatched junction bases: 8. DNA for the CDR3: TGTGCCAGCAGCCAAATCGGGACAGCGCAAGAGACCCAGTACTTC. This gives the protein CASSQIGTAQETQYF.

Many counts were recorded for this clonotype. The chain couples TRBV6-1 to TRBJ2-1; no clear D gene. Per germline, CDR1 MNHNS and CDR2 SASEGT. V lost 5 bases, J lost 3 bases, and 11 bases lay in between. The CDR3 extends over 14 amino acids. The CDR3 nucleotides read TGTGCCAGCAGTCCTCGCCGAAACTACAATGAGCAGTTCTTC. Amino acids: CASSPRRNYNEQFF.

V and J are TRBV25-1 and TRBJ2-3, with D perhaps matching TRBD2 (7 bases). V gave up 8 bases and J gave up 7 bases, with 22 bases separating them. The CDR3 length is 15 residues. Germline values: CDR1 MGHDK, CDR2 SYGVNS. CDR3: CASEGAGEGFYTQYF. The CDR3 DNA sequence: TGTGCCAGCGAAGGAGCAGGGGAGGGTTTCTATACGCAGTATTTT.

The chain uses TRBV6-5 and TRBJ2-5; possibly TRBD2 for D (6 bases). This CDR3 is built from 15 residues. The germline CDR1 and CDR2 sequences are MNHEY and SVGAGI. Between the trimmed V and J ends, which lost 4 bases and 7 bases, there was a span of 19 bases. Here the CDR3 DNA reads TGTGCCAGCAGTTCCTGGACGGGAGAAGGTGGGACCCAGTACTTC. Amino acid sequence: CASSSWTGEGGTQYF.

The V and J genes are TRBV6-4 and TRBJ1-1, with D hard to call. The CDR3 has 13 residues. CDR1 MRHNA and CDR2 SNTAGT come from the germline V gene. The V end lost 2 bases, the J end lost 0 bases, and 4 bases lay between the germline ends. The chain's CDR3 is CASSDGMNTEAFF. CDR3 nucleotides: TGTGCCAGCAGTGACGGAATGAACACTGAAGCTTTCTTT.

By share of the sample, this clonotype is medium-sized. The CDR3 nucleotides read TGTGCCAGCAGCCTGGACTGGCTACCCTACGAGCAGTACTTC. Its protein product is CASSLDWLPYEQYF. V gene TRBV12-3 or TRBV12-4 combines with J gene TRBJ2-5; TRBD2 is a possible D gene (5 bases). With the DNA end fitting TRBJ2-7 better, the J assignment may be wrong. This CDR3 comprises 14 residues.

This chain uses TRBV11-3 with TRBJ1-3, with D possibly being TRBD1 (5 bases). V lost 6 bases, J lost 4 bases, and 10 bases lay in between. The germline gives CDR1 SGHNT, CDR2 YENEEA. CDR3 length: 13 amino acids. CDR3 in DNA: TGTGCCAGCAGTGAAGGGGCGGGAAACACCATATATTTT. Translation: CASSEGAGNTIYF.

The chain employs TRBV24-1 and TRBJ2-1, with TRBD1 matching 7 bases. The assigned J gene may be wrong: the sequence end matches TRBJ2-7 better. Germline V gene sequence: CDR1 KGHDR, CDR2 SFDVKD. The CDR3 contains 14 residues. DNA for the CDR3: TGTGCCACCAGTGGTAACAGGGGCTCCTACGAGCAGTACTTC. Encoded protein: CATSGNRGSYEQYF.

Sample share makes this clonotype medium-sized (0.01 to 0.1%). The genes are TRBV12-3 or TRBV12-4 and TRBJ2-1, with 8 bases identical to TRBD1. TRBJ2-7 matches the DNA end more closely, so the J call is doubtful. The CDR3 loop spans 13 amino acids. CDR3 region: CASSQGARNEQYF. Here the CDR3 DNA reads TGTGCCAGCAGCCAGGGGGCGCGCAACGAGCAGTACTTC.

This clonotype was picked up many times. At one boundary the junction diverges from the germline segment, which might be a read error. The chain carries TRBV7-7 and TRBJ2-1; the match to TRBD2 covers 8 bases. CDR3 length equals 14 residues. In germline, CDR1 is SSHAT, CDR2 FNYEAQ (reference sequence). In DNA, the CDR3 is TGTGCTAGCAGCTTAGAGGAGGTGCGGGGGGCCCAGTTCTTC. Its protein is CASSLEEVRGAQFF.

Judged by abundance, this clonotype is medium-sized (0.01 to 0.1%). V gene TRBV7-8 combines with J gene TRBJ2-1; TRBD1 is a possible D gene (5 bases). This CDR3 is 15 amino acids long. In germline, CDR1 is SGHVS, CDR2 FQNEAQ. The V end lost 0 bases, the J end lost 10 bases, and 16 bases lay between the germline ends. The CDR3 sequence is CASSLAPTGTYEQFF. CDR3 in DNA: TGTGCCAGCAGCTTAGCTCCCACAGGTACCTACGAGCAGTTCTTC.

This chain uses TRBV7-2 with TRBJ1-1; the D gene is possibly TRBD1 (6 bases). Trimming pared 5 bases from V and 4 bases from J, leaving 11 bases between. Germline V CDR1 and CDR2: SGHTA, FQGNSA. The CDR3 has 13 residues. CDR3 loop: CASSRPGATEAFF. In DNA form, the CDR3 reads TGTGCCAGCAGCCGGCCAGGGGCCACTGAAGCTTTCTTT.

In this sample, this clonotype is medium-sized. This CDR3 reads CASSLVGGSRYEQYF. The CDR3 DNA sequence: TGTGCCAGCAGCTTAGTCGGCGGGAGCAGGTACGAGCAGTACTTC. V is TRBV11-3 and J is TRBJ2-7; 7 nucleotides agree with TRBD2. V lost 1 base and J lost 4; bases outside the gene matches: 7. CDR1 and CDR2 (germline): SGHNT, YENEEA. This CDR3 has 15 amino acids.

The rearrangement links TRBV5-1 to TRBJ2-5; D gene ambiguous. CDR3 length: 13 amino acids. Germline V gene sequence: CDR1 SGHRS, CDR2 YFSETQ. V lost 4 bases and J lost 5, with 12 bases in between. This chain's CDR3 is CASSKDPAETQYF. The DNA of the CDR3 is TGCGCCAGCAGCAAGGACCCGGCGGAGACCCAGTACTTC.